This entry lists 10 T cell receptor beta chains sequenced from one sample in a study of response to subunit inactivated influenza vaccine. TCRdb re-called the RT-PCR reads through MiXCR, storing one row per CDR3 protein. This repertoire shows about 580,000 distinct CDR3 sequences, 12% to 15% found once; its top ten account for approximately 12%. The specimen comprised PBMCs from blood, sampled 12 days after vaccination. These receptors all stem from a man aged 45-65 years who received an inactivated influenza vaccine.

This chain joins TRBV20-1 and TRBJ2-5; 9 bases agree with TRBD2. The germline V gene encodes CDR1 DFQATT and CDR2 SNEGSKA (reference sequence). J gave up 4 bases and V 4 bases, and 13 bases lay outside the gene matches. The CDR3 is 16 residues long. For the CDR3, the DNA is TGCAGTGCTAACGGGCTAGCGGGAAGTGTATTAGAGACCCAGTACTTC. Its translation is CSANGLAGSVLETQYF.

At least ten counts were recorded for this clonotype. V gene TRBV29-1 combines with J gene TRBJ2-7; D gene uncertain. Germline CDR1 and CDR2: SQVTM and ANQGSEA. The CDR3 is 10 amino acids. Trimming took 4 bases from V and 6 from J, leaving 7 bases between them. CDR3: CSVVLGEQYF. Here the CDR3 DNA reads TGCAGCGTTGTCCTCGGCGAGCAGTACTTC.

There are a few counts of this clonotype. The chain has TRBV20-1 and TRBJ2-7; 12 nucleotides line up with TRBD2. Trimming cost V 1 base and J 6 bases; bases outside gene matches: 4. The CDR3 is 14 residues long. Germline CDR1 reads DFQATT; CDR2 reads SNEGSKA (reference sequence). The CDR3 nucleotides are TGCAGTGCTAGAGGACTAGCGGGAGTTGGCGAGCAGTACTTC. Its translation is CSARGLAGVGEQYF.

The V gene is TRBV28, the J gene TRBJ1-2; TRBD1 matches at 8 bases. In germline, CDR1 is MDHEN, CDR2 SYDVKM. The CDR3 totals 14 residues. J was trimmed by 7 bases and V by 3 bases; bases with no gene match: 7. CDR3 DNA sequence: TGTGCCAGCAGTTTTGGGACAGGAGGATTTGGCTACACCTTC. Residues: CASSFGTGGFGYTF.

The J gene is TRBJ2-3, the V gene TRBV4-2; possible D gene TRBD2, 5 bases. Germline CDR1 reads LGHNA; CDR2 reads YNFKEQ. V shed 5 bases and J shed 4 bases, with 16 bases lying between them. The CDR3 is 15 amino acids. DNA of the CDR3: TGTGCCAGCAGCGTCGGGGATGCCAGAGCAGATACGCAGTATTTT. This gives the protein CASSVGDARADTQYF.

This clonotype was seen a handful of times. The chain uses TRBV30 and TRBJ2-3; D gene ambiguous. This CDR3 has 15 amino acids. V gave up 1 base and J gave up 4 bases, with 15 bases separating them. Germline loops: CDR1 GTSNPN, CDR2 SVGIG (reference sequence). The CDR3: CAWSGLRSPADTQYF. The CDR3 region has the DNA TGTGCCTGGAGTGGGCTGCGGTCTCCGGCAGATACGCAGTATTTT.

The chain combines TRBV4-1 with TRBJ1-5; 8 bases match TRBD1. The CDR3 sequence is 17 residues long. Trimming at V came to 3 bases and at J to 2 bases, leaving 9 bases not matched to a gene. Per the germline V gene, CDR1 is MGHRA and CDR2 is YSYEKL. This CDR3 reads CASSQYGTGRGNQPQHF. In DNA form, the CDR3 reads TGCGCCAGCAGCCAGTATGGGACAGGAAGGGGCAATCAGCCCCAGCATTTT.

The V and J genes are TRBV7-2 and TRBJ2-5, with TRBD2 identical over 8 bases. Germline V CDR1 and CDR2: SGHTA, FQGNSA. The CDR3 is 16 residues long. With 1 base clipped from V and 5 bases from J, the junction kept 9 bases outside the gene matches. Here the CDR3 reads CASSLEWRGARETQYF. CDR3 bases: TGTGCCAGCAGCTTAGAGTGGCGGGGGGCCCGGGAGACCCAGTACTTC.

This clonotype occurred many times. The V call is TRBV12-3 or TRBV12-4, the J call TRBJ1-1; unclear D gene. The CDR3 loop spans 14 amino acids. The V end lost 5 bases, the J end lost 1 base, and 11 bases lay between the germline ends. The CDR3 region is CASSPRGGNTEAFF. For the CDR3, the DNA is TGTGCCAGCAGTCCCCGCGGCGGGAACACTGAAGCTTTCTTT.

This chain uses TRBV7-9 with TRBJ2-5; D not certain. Germline CDR1 SEHNR, CDR2 FQNEAQ (reference sequence). V was cut by 6 bases and J by 0 bases, with 5 bases left in between. The CDR3 has 12 residues. CDR3 in DNA: TGTGCCAGCAGAGACTACCAAGAGACCCAGTACTTC. As protein: CASRDYQETQYF.